This T cell receptor (beta chain) came from a study of blood T cell repertoires in COVID-19. Study overall: Sites across the United States, Italy and Spain contributed samples from acute and convalescent COVID-19.

V gave up 1 base and J gave up 5 bases, with 5 bases separating them. Germline CDR1 and CDR2: MNHNS and SASEGT. This CDR3 is built from 12 residues. The method was immunoSEQ multiplex PCR; TCRdb's version includes in-frame clones alone and lacks a portion of them. Here the sample spans 150,000 or so clones, roughly 88% being singletons. The specimen sequenced was peripheral blood. The chain is built from TRBV6-1 and TRBJ2-5; D call uncertain. This TCR was sampled from a man in his fifties with acute or convalescent COVID-19. CDR3 region: CASSEGEETQYF. The CDR3 bases are TGTGCCAGCAGTGAAGGAGAGGAGACCCAGTACTTC.